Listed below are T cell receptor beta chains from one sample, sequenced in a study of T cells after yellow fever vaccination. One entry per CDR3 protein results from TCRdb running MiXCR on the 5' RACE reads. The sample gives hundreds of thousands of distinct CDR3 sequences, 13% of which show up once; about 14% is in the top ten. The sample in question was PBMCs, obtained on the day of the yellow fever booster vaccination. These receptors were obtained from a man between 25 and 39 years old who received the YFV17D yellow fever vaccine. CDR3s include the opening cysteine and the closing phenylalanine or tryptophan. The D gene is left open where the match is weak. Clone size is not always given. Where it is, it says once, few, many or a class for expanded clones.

CDR3: CASTRTSGRLWETQYF; DNA: TGTGCCAGCACACGGACTAGCGGGAGGTTGTGGGAGACCCAGTACTTC; size: few; D: TRBD2; V: TRBV7-8; J: TRBJ2-5
CDR3: CASSLAGNIQETQYF; DNA: TGCGCCAGCAGCTTGGCCGGTAACATCCAAGAGACCCAGTACTTC; size: many; D: -; V: TRBV5-1; J: TRBJ2-5
CDR3: CASSKTGGLYEQYF; DNA: TGTGCCAGCAGCAAAACAGGGGGCCTTTACGAGCAGTACTTC; size: few; D: TRBD1; V: TRBV7-8; J: TRBJ2-7
CDR3: CASSKTGFLTDTQYF; DNA: TGCGCCAGCAGCAAGACAGGGTTCCTAACAGATACGCAGTATTTT; size: few; D: TRBD1; V: TRBV5-1; J: TRBJ2-3
CDR3: CASSQGYTIGTYEQYF; DNA: TGTGCCAGCAGCCAAGGTTATACGATTGGAACCTACGAGCAGTACTTC; size: -; D: -; V: TRBV14; J: TRBJ2-7
CDR3: CASSLGHPTDTQYF; DNA: TGTGCCAGCAGCTTGGGACACCCCACAGATACGCAGTATTTT; size: few; D: -; V: TRBV5-6; J: TRBJ2-3
CDR3: CASRRTSGIDEQYF; DNA: TGTGCCAGCAGACGGACTAGCGGGATAGACGAGCAGTACTTC; size: -; D: TRBD2; V: TRBV7-3; J: TRBJ2-7
CDR3: CAWMGSGTLRYEQYF; DNA: TGTGCCTGGATGGGAAGCGGGACCTTGCGTTACGAGCAGTACTTC; size: -; D: TRBD2; V: TRBV30; J: TRBJ2-7
CDR3: CAWSTGGVDEQFF; DNA: TGTGCCTGGAGTACAGGGGGTGTTGATGAGCAGTTCTTC; size: few; D: TRBD1; V: TRBV30; J: TRBJ2-1
CDR3: CASSLEAGVTGELFF; DNA: TGTGCCAGCAGCTTAGAAGCGGGAGTTACCGGGGAGCTGTTTTTT; size: -; D: TRBD2; V: TRBV7-2; J: TRBJ2-2
CDR3: CASSGGAGADAYEQYF; DNA: TGTGCCAGCAGTGGTGGGGCAGGAGCAGACGCCTACGAGCAGTACTTC; size: -; D: -; V: TRBV25-1; J: TRBJ2-7
CDR3: CASSRPSGFGYNEQFF; DNA: TGTGCCAGCAGCAGACCGAGCGGGTTTGGGTACAATGAGCAGTTCTTC; size: -; D: -; V: TRBV5-4; J: TRBJ2-1
CDR3: CASSLALAETQYF; DNA: TGTGCTAGCAGCTTAGCGCTTGCGGAAACCCAGTACTTC; size: -; D: -; V: TRBV7-7; J: TRBJ2-5
CDR3: CASSPEVGQGAGNTIYF; DNA: TGTGCCAGCAGCCCAGAGGTTGGGCAGGGGGCCGGAAACACCATATATTTT; size: -; D: TRBD1; V: TRBV7-2; J: TRBJ1-3
CDR3: CASGGYTF; DNA: TGTGCCAGCGGGGGCTACACCTTC; size: -; D: -; V: TRBV6-1; J: TRBJ1-2
CDR3: CAISGNPSSYNEQFF; DNA: TGTGCCATCAGTGGCAACCCGAGCTCCTACAATGAGCAGTTCTTC; size: -; D: -; V: TRBV10-3; J: TRBJ2-1
CDR3: CASSQDPSPFYEQYF; DNA: TGTGCCAGCAGCCAGGACCCTAGCCCCTTTTACGAGCAGTACTTC; size: few; D: -; V: TRBV6-1; J: TRBJ2-7
CDR3: CASSPSGQGHQPQHF; DNA: TGTGCCAGCAGCCCATCGGGACAGGGCCATCAGCCCCAGCATTTT; size: -; D: TRBD1; V: TRBV7-2; J: TRBJ1-5
CDR3: CASSGLWGGADTQYF; DNA: TGTGCCAGCAGCGGTTTATGGGGGGGGGCAGATACGCAGTATTTT; size: few; D: TRBD2; V: TRBV7-9; J: TRBJ2-3
CDR3: CASSLDDSNQPQHF; DNA: TGTGCCAGCAGTTTAGACGATAGCAATCAGCCCCAGCATTTT; size: -; D: -; V: TRBV2; J: TRBJ1-5
CDR3: CSAALGGPDTQYF; DNA: TGCAGTGCTGCCCTCGGCGGCCCAGATACGCAGTATTTT; size: -; D: -; V: TRBV20-1; J: TRBJ2-3
CDR3: CATSRDQSSGLHTQYF; DNA: TGTGCCACCAGCAGAGATCAGAGCTCGGGACTCCATACGCAGTATTTT; size: few; D: -; V: TRBV15; J: TRBJ2-3
CDR3: CASSLESLVLGTEAFF; DNA: TGCGCCAGCAGCTTGGAGTCTTTGGTCCTAGGCACTGAAGCTTTCTTT; size: -; D: -; V: TRBV5-1; J: TRBJ1-1